Below are 2 T cell receptor beta chains sequenced from a single sample in a study of blood T cell repertoires in COVID-19. The table came from immunoSEQ multiplex PCR; TCRdb's copy has only in-frame clones and leaves some out. Of 200,000 to 250,000 clones listed, approximately 87% were seen once; the top ten hold roughly 3.3%. The material sequenced was PBMCs or T cells enriched from blood (not recorded which). The receptors shown here come from a woman between 50 and 59 years old in a cohort exposed to, infected with or recovered from COVID-19 (not recorded which).

The V and J genes are TRBV7-8 and TRBJ2-7, with D perhaps TRBD1 (6 bases). This CDR3 region has 14 residues. V shed 1 base and J shed 9 bases, with 16 bases lying between them. CDR1 is SGHVS and CDR2 is FQNEAQ in the germline V gene. CDR3 bases: TGTGCCAGCAGCTTAGGGACAGACCCTACCCGGCAGTACTTC. Encoded protein: CASSLGTDPTRQYF.

The chain is built from TRBV11-2 and TRBJ2-1, with unresolved D. This CDR3 is built from 13 residues. CDR1 is SGHAT and CDR2 is FQNNGV in the germline V gene. Trimming pared 5 bases from V and 9 bases from J, leaving 14 bases between. The CDR3 coding sequence is TGTGCCAGCAGCGGTGGGCCCCGTGGTGAGCAGTTCTTC. This gives the protein CASSGGPRGEQFF.